This entry features one TCR beta chain sequence. The antigen is unknown. Once isolated by positive magnetic bead selection, the CD4+ and CD8+ cells had their purity checked by flow cytometry. This table comes from immunoSEQ multiplex PCR, and its TCRdb copy is limited to in-frame clones, with some not included. Here the sample spans 3,600 or so clones, more than 80% being singletons. This entry is derived from a study of somatic mutations in cytotoxic T cells in rheumatoid arthritis. The study, taken as a whole, reports: For rheumatoid arthritis patients, the slight TRBV07 underrepresentation lacked multiple-comparison adjustment. Of 65 patients, fewer than ten had a largest CD8+ clone that exceeded 20% of CD8+ cells.

The CDR3 consists of 15 residues. Germline V lookup: CDR1 MGHRA, CDR2 YSYEKL. V lost 2 bases and J lost 8; bases outside the gene matches: 5. V usage is TRBV4-1 and J usage is TRBJ2-1; 11 bases are a match to TRBD2. This receptor was taken from a man in his forties or fifties with rheumatoid arthritis. The sample was CD8+ T cells sorted from blood. CDR3 DNA: TGCGCCAGCAGCCAACGACTAGCGGGAAGCGATGAGCAGTTCTTC. Translating gives CASSQRLAGSDEQFF.